The sequence of this T cell receptor (beta chain) was determined in a study of identical twins. Whole-study results and caveats: An excess of low generation probability was shown by twin-shared out-of-frame alpha sequences. Twins' excess sharing was less marked for out-of-frame beta sequences.

The sample holds a few counts of this clonotype. The antigen is undetermined. CDR3 length: 15 amino acids. Germline CDR1 reads LGHNA; CDR2 reads YSLEER. The trim removed 3 bases at V and 4 bases at J, leaving 7 bases unmatched. A template switching step contributed a universal primer site, while unique molecular identifiers were present in the cDNA. TCRdb called the 5' RACE reads again in MiXCR, with one record for every CDR3 protein. The sample records 460,000 or so distinct CDR3 sequences, about 14% being singletons. These records were also assigned to another study, of yellow fever vaccine responses in identical twins.

This rearrangement joins TRBV4-3 to TRBJ2-7; TRBD1 aligns across 9 bases. The receptor's source is a woman between 18 and 29 years old in good health. The sequenced material came from CD4+ T cells sorted from blood. In nucleotides, the CDR3 is TGCGCCAGCAGCCAGGGACAGGGCGGGTTGTACGAGCAGTACTTC. Its translation is CASSQGQGGLYEQYF.